This T cell receptor beta chain originates from a study of human T cells and chemical hapten exposure. Whole-study findings and limits: Donors' alopecia may make their immune response differ from healthy people's. After DPC sensitization, TCRs above 1 in 1000 frequency showed no change. It was expanded TCRs that formed significantly more large CDR3 similarity clusters than controls did.

Trimming shortened V by 3 bases and J by 13 bases, and 13 bases separated the two germline ends. This CDR3 is 12 amino acids long. Germline V gene lookup returns CDR1 KGHSH and CDR2 LQKENI. Single cDNA molecules in the library carried unique molecular identifiers attached during preparation. TCRdb independently ran MiXCR on the RACE reads; one entry per CDR3 protein. The sample shows 150,000 to 200,000 distinct CDR3 sequences, around a quarter of them seen only once. Points on this clonotype: Its antigen remains unidentified.

Specified time point: patch test 3, about 24 weeks after DPC sensitization. The treatment: therapeutic diphenylcyclopropenone sensitization with weekly scalp DPC. The sample consisted of whole blood, taken in connection with sensitization to the hapten diphenylcyclopropenone (DPC). This TCR derives from a woman aged 18-29 years with alopecia areata. Some clones in this sample may be carry-over from other donors' samples. The chain employs TRBV18 and TRBJ2-1; possibly TRBD2 for D (5 bases). The CDR3 loop reads CASSPPTSSQFF. The CDR3 nucleotides are TGTGCCAGCTCACCCCCCACTAGTTCCCAGTTCTTC.